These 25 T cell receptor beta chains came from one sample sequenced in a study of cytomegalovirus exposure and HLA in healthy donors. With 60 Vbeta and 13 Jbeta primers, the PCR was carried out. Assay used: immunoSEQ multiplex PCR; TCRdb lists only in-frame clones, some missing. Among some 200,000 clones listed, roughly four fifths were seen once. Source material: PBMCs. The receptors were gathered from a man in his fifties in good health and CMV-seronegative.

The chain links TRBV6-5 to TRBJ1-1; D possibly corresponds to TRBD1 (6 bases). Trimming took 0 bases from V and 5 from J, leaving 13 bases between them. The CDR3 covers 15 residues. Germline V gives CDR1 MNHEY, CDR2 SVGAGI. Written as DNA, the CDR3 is TGTGCCAGCAGTTACTCGAGGCAGGGGAATACTGAAGCTTTCTTT. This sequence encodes CASSYSRQGNTEAFF.

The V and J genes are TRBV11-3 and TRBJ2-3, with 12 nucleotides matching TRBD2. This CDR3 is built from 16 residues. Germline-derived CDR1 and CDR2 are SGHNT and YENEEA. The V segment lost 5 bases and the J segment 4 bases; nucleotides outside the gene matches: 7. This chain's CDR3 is CASSKTSGGQADTQYF. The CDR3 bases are TGTGCCAGCAGCAAGACTAGCGGGGGTCAAGCAGATACGCAGTATTTT.

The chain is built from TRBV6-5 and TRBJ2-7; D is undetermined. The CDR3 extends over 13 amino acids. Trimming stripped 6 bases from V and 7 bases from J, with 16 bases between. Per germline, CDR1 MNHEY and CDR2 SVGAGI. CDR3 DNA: TGTGCCAGCAGACAAGACTTCCCGGTGGAGCAGTACTTC. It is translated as CASRQDFPVEQYF.

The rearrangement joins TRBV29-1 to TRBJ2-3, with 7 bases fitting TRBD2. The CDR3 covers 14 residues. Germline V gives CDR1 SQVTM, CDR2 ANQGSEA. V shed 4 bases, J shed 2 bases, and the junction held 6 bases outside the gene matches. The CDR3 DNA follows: TGCAGCGTTGTCAGCGGGAAGATCACAGATACGCAGTATTTT. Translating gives CSVVSGKITDTQYF.

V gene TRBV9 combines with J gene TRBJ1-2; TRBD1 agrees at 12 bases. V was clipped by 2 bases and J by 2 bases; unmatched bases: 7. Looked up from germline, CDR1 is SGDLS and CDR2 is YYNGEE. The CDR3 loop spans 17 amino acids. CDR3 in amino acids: CASSVWDRGPSNYGYTF. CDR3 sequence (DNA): TGTGCCAGCAGCGTGTGGGACAGGGGGCCTTCGAACTATGGCTACACCTTC.

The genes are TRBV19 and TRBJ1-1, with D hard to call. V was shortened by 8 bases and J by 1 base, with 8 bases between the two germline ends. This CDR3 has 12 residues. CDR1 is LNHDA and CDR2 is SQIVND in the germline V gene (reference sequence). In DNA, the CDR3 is TGTGCCAGTCACAGCCCGAACACTGAAGCTTTCTTT. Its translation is CASHSPNTEAFF. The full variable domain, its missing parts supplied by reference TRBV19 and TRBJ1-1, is DGGITQSPKYLFRKEGQNVTLSCEQNLNHDAMYWYRQDPGQGLRLIYYSQIVNDFQKGDIAEGYSVSREKKESFPLTVTSAQKNPTAFYLCASHSPNTEAFFGQGTRLTVV.

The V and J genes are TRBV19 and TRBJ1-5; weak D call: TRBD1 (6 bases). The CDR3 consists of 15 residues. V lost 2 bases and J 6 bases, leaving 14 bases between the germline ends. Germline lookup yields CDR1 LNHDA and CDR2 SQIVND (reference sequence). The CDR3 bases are TGTGCCAGTAGTATAAGCTGGGGGGGCGGTCAGCCCCAGCATTTT. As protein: CASSISWGGGQPQHF. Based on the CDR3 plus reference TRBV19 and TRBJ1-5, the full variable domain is DGGITQSPKYLFRKEGQNVTLSCEQNLNHDAMYWYRQDPGQGLRLIYYSQIVNDFQKGDIAEGYSVSREKKESFPLTVTSAQKNPTAFYLCASSISWGGGQPQHFGDGTRLSIL.

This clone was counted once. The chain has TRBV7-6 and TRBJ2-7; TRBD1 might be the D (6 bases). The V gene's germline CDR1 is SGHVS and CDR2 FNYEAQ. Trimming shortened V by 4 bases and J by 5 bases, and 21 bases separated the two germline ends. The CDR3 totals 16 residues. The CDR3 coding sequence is TGTGCCAGCAGCTCCCCGCCACAGGGAGTGGCGAACGAGCAGTACTTC. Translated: CASSSPPQGVANEQYF. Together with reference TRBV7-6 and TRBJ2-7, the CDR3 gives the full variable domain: GAGVSQSPRYKVTKRGQDVALRCDPISGHVSLYWYRQALGQGPEFLTYFNYEAQQDKSGLPNDRFSAERPEGSISTLTIQRTEQRDSAMYRCASSSPPQGVANEQYFGPGTRLTVT.

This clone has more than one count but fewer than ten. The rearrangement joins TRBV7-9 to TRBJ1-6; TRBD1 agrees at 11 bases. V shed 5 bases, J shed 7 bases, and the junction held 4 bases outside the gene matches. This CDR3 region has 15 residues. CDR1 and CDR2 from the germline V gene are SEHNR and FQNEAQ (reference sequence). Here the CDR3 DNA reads TGTGCCAGCAGCGCCCGGACAGGGGGCAATTCACCCCTCCACTTT. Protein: CASSARTGGNSPLHF.

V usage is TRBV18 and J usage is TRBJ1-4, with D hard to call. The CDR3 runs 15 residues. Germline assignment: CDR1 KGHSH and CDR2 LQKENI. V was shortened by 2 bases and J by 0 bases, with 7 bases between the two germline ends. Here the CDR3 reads CASSPGQTTNEKLFF. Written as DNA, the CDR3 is TGTGCCAGCTCACCAGGGCAGACAACTAATGAAAAACTGTTTTTT.

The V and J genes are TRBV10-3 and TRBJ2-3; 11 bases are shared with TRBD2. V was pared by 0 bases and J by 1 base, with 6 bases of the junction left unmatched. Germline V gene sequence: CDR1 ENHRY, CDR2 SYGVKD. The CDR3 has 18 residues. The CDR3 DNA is TGTGCCATCAGTGAGTCTAGAATGGGACTAGCGGGCACAGATACGCAGTATTTT. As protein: CAISESRMGLAGTDTQYF.

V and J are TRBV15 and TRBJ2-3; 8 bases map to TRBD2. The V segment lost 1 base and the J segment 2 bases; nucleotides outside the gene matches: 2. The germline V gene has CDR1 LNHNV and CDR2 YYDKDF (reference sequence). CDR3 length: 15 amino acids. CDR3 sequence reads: CATSRGGGPTDTQYF. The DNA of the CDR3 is TGTGCCACCAGCAGAGGCGGGGGGCCCACAGATACGCAGTATTTT.

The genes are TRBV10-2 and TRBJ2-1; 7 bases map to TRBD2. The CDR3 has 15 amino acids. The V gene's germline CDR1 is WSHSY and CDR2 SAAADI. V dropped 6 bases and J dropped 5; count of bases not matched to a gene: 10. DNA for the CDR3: TGCGCCAGCAGGAACAAGAGGGACTACAACAATGAGCAGTTCTTC. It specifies CASRNKRDYNNEQFF.

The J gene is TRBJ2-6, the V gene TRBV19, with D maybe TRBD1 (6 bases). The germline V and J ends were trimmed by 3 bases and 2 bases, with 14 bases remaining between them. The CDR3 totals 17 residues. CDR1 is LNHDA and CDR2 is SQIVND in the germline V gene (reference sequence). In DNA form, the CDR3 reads TGTGCCAGTAGTATGGTCAGGGGTTCGGCTGGGGCCAACGTCCTGACTTTC. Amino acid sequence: CASSMVRGSAGANVLTF.

CDR3 sequence reads: CASSYTSGRANEQFF. Here the CDR3 DNA reads TGTGCCAGCTCATACACTAGCGGGAGGGCCAATGAGCAGTTCTTC. The V and J genes are TRBV18 and TRBJ2-1, with TRBD2 matching over 13 bases. With 5 bases clipped from V and 6 bases from J, the junction kept 4 bases outside the gene matches. The germline gives CDR1 KGHSH, CDR2 LQKENI. The CDR3 loop spans 15 amino acids.

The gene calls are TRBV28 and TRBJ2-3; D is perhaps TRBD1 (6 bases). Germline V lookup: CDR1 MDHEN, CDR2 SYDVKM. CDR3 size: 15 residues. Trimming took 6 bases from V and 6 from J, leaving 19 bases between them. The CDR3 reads CASSGTGSLMDTQYF. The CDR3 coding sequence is TGTGCCAGCAGCGGAACAGGGTCTCTTATGGATACGCAGTATTTT.

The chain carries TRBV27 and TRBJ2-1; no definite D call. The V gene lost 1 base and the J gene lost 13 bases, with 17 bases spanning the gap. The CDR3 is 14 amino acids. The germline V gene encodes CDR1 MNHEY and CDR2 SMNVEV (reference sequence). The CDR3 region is CASSLFFQAMPQFF. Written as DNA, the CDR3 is TGTGCCAGCAGTTTATTTTTCCAGGCTATGCCCCAGTTCTTC.

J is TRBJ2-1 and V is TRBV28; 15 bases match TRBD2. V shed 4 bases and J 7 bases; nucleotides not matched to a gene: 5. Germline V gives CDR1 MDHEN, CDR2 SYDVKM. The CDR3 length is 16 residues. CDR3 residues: CASSSGLAGGANEQFF. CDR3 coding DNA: TGTGCCAGCAGTTCGGGACTAGCGGGAGGAGCGAATGAGCAGTTCTTC.

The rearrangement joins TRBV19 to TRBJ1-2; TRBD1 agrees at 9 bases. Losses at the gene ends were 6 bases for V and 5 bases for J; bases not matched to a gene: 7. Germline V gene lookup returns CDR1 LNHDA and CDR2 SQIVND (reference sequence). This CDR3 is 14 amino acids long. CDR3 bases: TGTGCCAGTAGATCGCCCGGGACAGGGTATGGCTACACCTTC. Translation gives CASRSPGTGYGYTF.

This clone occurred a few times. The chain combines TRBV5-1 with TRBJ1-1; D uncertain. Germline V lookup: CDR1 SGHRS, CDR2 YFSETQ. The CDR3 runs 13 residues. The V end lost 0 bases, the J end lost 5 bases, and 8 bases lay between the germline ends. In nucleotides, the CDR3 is TGCGCCAGCAGCTTGGTTTCGGGGACTGAAGCTTTCTTT. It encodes CASSLVSGTEAFF. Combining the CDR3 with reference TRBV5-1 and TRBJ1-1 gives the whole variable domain KAGVTQTPRYLIKTRGQQVTLSCSPISGHRSVSWYQQTPGQGLQFLFEYFSETQRNKGNFPGRFSGRQFSNSRSEMNVSTLELGDSALYLCASSLVSGTEAFFGQGTRLTVV.

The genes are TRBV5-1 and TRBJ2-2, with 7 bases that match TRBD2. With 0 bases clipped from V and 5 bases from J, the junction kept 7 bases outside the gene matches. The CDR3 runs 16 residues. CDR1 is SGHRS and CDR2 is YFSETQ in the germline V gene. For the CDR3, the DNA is TGCGCCAGCAGCTTGGTGGCGGGAGCGGATACCGGGGAGCTGTTTTTT. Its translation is CASSLVAGADTGELFF.

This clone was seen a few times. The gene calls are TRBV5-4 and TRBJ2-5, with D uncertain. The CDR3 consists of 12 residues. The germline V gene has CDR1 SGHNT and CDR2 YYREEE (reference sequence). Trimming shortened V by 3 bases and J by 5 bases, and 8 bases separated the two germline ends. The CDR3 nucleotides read TGTGCCAGCAGCTGGGCCCAGGAGACCCAGTACTTC. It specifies CASSWAQETQYF.

CDR3 DNA sequence: TGTGCCAGCAGCGCGGACAGGGCTGGCTACACCTTC. It specifies CASSADRAGYTF. The rearrangement links TRBV2 to TRBJ1-2, with 8 bases lining up with TRBD1. Per the germline V gene, CDR1 is SNHLY and CDR2 is FYNNEI. The V segment lost 6 bases and the J segment 7 bases; nucleotides outside the gene matches: 4. The CDR3 contains 12 residues.

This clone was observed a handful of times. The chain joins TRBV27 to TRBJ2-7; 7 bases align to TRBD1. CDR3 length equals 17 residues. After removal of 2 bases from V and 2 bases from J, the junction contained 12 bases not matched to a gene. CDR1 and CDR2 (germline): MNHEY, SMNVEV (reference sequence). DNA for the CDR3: TGTGCCAGCAGTTTACTCACGGCCTCGGGACAGACCTACGAGCAGTACTTC. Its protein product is CASSLLTASGQTYEQYF.

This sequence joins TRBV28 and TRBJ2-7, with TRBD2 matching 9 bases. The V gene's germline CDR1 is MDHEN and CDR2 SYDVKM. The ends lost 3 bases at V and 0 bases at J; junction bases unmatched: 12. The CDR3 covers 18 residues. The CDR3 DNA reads TGTGCCAGCAGTTTCTTAGGATCTAGCGGGATCAGCTCCTACGAGCAGTACTTC. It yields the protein CASSFLGSSGISSYEQYF. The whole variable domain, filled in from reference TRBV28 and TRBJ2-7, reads DVKVTQSSRYLVKRTGEKVFLECVQDMDHENMFWYRQDPGLGLRLIYFSYDVKMKEKGDIPEGYSVSREKKERFSLILESASTNQTSMYLCASSFLGSSGISSYEQYFGPGTRLTVT.